This TCR beta chain was retrieved from a study of memory CD4+ T cells and cytomegalovirus serostatus. Data came from immunoSEQ multiplex PCR; TCRdb stores just in-frame clones and leaves some out. This table has 52,000 or so clones, around three quarters appearing once. The sort gate was single viable CD3+CD4+CD8-CD45RO+ cells for memory CD4+ T cells. Serum IgG to CMV pp150, pp28, p38 and p52 defined serostatus. This CDR3 is built from 12 residues. V lost 4 bases, J lost 2 bases, and 6 bases lay in between. Germline V gives CDR1 SGHAT, CDR2 FQNNGV. Sequencing was done on a sample of memory CD4+ T cells from blood. This clonotype originated in an adult in good health and CMV-seronegative. The chain has TRBV11-2 and TRBJ2-7, with D unresolved. The CDR3 here is CASSYVPYEQYF. CDR3 DNA sequence: TGTGCCAGCAGCTATGTCCCCTACGAGCAGTACTTC.